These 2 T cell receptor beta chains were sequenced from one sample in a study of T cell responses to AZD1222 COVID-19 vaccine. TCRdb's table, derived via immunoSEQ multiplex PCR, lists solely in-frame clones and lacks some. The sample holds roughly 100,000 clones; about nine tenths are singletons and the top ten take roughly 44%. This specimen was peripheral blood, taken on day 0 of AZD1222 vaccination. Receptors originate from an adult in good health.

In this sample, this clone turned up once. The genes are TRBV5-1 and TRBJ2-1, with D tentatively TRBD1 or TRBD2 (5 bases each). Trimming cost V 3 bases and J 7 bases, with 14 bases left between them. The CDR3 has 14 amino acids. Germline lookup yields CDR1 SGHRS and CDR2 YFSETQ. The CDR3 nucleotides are TGCGCCAGCAGCTCCTCGGGACCCTCAAATGAGCAGTTCTTC. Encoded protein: CASSSSGPSNEQFF. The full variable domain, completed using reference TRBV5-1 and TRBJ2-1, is KAGVTQTPRYLIKTRGQQVTLSCSPISGHRSVSWYQQTPGQGLQFLFEYFSETQRNKGNFPGRFSGRQFSNSRSEMNVSTLELGDSALYLCASSSSGPSNEQFFGPGTRLTVL.

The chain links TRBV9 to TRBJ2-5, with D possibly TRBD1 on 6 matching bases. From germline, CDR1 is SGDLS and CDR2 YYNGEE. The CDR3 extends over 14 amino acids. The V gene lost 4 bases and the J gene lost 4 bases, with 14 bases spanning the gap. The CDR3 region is CASSSRTVGETQYF. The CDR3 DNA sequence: TGTGCCAGCAGCAGCCGGACAGTCGGAGAGACCCAGTACTTC. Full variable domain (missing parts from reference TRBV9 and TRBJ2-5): DSGVTQTPKHLITATGQRVTLRCSPRSGDLSVYWYQQSLDQGLQFLIQYYNGEERAKGNILERFSAQQFPDLHSELNLSSLELGDSALYFCASSSRTVGETQYFGPGTRLLVL.